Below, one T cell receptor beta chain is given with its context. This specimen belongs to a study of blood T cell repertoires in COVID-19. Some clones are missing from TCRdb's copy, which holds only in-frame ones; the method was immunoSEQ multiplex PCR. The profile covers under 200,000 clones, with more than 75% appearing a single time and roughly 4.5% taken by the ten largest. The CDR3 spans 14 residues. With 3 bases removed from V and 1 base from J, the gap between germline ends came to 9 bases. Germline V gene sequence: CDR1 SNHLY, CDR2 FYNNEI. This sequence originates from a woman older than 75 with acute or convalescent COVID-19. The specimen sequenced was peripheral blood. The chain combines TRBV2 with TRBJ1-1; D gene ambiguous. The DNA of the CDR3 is TGTGCCAGCAGTGATGAGGGCGGGAACACTGAAGCTTTCTTT. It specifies CASSDEGGNTEAFF.